This TCR beta chain came from a study of blood T cell repertoires in COVID-19. The CDR3 runs to 14 residues. The germline V gene encodes CDR1 ENHRY and CDR2 SYGVKD. The ends were cut back, 5 bases at V and 1 base at J, with 9 bases in the middle. Methods used by the authors: How many nucleated cells were present was estimated from reference gene primer amplification. The data were produced by immunoSEQ multiplex PCR, yet TCRdb's version contains in-frame clones alone and is incomplete. Clonal size and the V and J genes are those of that table, whereas D and trimming came from the DNA. The sample has fewer than 35,000 clones, approximately 91% seen once; the top ten hold under 4%.

This chain uses TRBV10-3 with TRBJ2-1, with D possibly TRBD2 on 5 matching bases. This TCR was recovered from a man aged 55 to 69 with acute or convalescent COVID-19. Sequencing input: peripheral blood. The CDR3 sequence is CAISRGVSYNEQFF. The CDR3 DNA is TGTGCCATCAGTCGGGGAGTATCCTACAATGAGCAGTTCTTC.